This T cell receptor beta chain was identified in a study of Tregs in tolerant kidney transplant recipients. TCRdb's table, derived via immunoSEQ multiplex PCR, lists solely in-frame clones and lacks some. Among some 74,000 clones listed, less than 95% were seen once. About this clone itself: What it binds is unknown.

Study-wide results and limits: Nucleotide sequences could not be compared across some patients' samples due to primer changes. Expanding Tregs on activated donor B cells appeared to best identify donor-specific TCRbeta clones.

The J segment lost 5 bases and the V segment lost 7 bases, leaving 8 bases of the junction unmatched. Germline values: CDR1 SGHTA, CDR2 FQGNSA. CDR3 length: 15 amino acids. The rearrangement joins TRBV7-2 to TRBJ2-5; the match to TRBD2 covers 12 bases. Sequences were derived from Tregs from blood, sampled before the transplant. This receptor was identified in a human donor who received a combined kidney and bone marrow transplant. The CDR3 spells CASTATSGRRETQYF. The CDR3 nucleotides are TGTGCCAGCACCGCAACTAGCGGGAGGAGGGAGACCCAGTACTTC.